This T cell receptor (beta chain) was sequenced for a study of cytomegalovirus exposure and HLA in healthy donors. This clone was found once. Sequenced by immunoSEQ multiplex PCR; TCRdb stores in-frame clones only, minus some. The sample yields almost 200,000 clones, about 81% seen once. The CDR3 spans 17 residues. Germline CDR1 is SNHLY and CDR2 is FYNNEI. J lost 5 bases, V lost 1 base, and 12 bases had no gene match. The clonotype originates from a woman younger than 45 in good health and CMV-seronegative. V and J are TRBV2 and TRBJ2-3, with 7 bases identical to TRBD2. The sample taken for sequencing was PBMCs. The CDR3 loop reads CASSEDWREGLRDTQYF. As DNA, the CDR3 is TGTGCCAGCAGTGAAGATTGGAGGGAGGGCCTGAGAGATACGCAGTATTTT.